These 28 T cell receptor beta chains share one sample of origin, sequenced in a study of post-analysis software for immune sequencing data. No antigen is known for these receptors. Study-level results: With TRBV5-6, TRBV5-1 and TRBV20-1 included, about 5 TRBV segments were more frequent in patients than in controls.

TCR beta libraries were prepared from cDNA with unique molecular identifiers. MiXCR, run by TCRdb on the PCR reads, gives a single entry per CDR3 protein. The sample contains roughly 800,000 distinct CDR3 sequences, around 42% of which appear only once. Source material: blood. These receptors were collected from a girl between 5 and 17 years old with multiple sclerosis.

The chain employs TRBV5-1 and TRBJ2-5; D tentatively reads TRBD1 or TRBD2 (5 bases each). Between the trimmed V and J ends, which lost 5 bases and 4 bases, there was a span of 18 bases. The germline gives CDR1 SGHRS, CDR2 YFSETQ. There are 15 residues in the CDR3. CDR3 sequence (DNA): TGCGCCAGCAGTAATGGGGGAGAAGGAGCAGAGACCCAGTACTTC. This translates into CASSNGGEGAETQYF.

The CDR3 sequence is CAISDVRGYEQYF. For the CDR3, the DNA is TGTGCCATCAGTGATGTTCGGGGGTACGAGCAGTACTTC. J is TRBJ2-7 and V is TRBV10-3; a possible D gene is TRBD2 (6 bases). In germline, CDR1 is ENHRY, CDR2 SYGVKD. Trimming removed 3 bases at V and 4 bases at J, with 10 bases between. This CDR3 spans 13 amino acids.

The V and J genes are TRBV7-9 and TRBJ2-7, with 7 bases matching TRBD2. After removal of 2 bases from V and 5 bases from J, the junction contained 12 bases not matched to a gene. Germline CDR1 SEHNR, CDR2 FQNEAQ (reference sequence). CDR3 length equals 16 residues. The CDR3 loop is CASSLLAGGSGDEQYF. In nucleotides, the CDR3 is TGTGCCAGCAGCTTATTGGCAGGCGGGAGTGGCGACGAGCAGTACTTC. The full variable domain, in which reference TRBV7-9 and TRBJ2-7 provide the parts outside the CDR3, is DTGVSQNPRHKITKRGQNVTFRCDPISEHNRLYWYRQTLGQGPEFLTYFQNEAQLEKSRLLSDRFSAERPKGSFSTLEIQRTEQGDSAMYLCASSLLAGGSGDEQYFGPGTRLTVT.

The V gene is TRBV29-1, the J gene TRBJ2-3; D gene ambiguous. Trimming took 2 bases from V and 6 from J, leaving 12 bases between them. CDR3 length: 13 amino acids. Looked up from germline, CDR1 is SQVTM and CDR2 is ANQGSEA. The CDR3 is CSVELLVLDTQYF. CDR3 sequence (DNA): TGCAGCGTTGAATTGCTGGTCCTGGATACGCAGTATTTT.

The gene calls are TRBV5-1 and TRBJ1-1; 7 positions agree with TRBD1. V gave up 0 bases and J gave up 7 bases; unmatched junction bases: 12. CDR1 is SGHRS and CDR2 is YFSETQ in the germline V gene. The CDR3 spans 16 residues. The CDR3 nucleotides are TGCGCCAGCAGCTTGGCCGCTGGGACAGTGCGTCTTGAAGCTTTCTTT. Amino acid sequence: CASSLAAGTVRLEAFF.

V usage is TRBV14 and J usage is TRBJ1-2; D unclear. This CDR3 is 14 amino acids long. V was pared by 1 base and J by 4 bases, with 10 bases between. Germline lookup yields CDR1 SGHDN and CDR2 FVKESK. The CDR3, as DNA: TGTGCCAGCAGCCAAGTTGAGGGCCTCTATGGCTACACCTTC. Encoded protein: CASSQVEGLYGYTF. The whole variable domain, filled in from reference TRBV14 and TRBJ1-2, reads EAGVTQFPSHSVIEKGQTVTLRCDPISGHDNLYWYRRVMGKEIKFLLHFVKESKQDESGMPNNRFLAERTGGTYSTLKVQPAELEDSGVYFCASSQVEGLYGYTFGSGTRLTVV.

V is TRBV7-2 and J is TRBJ2-1, with D perhaps TRBD1 (5 bases). V shed 3 bases and J shed 5 bases, with 11 bases lying between them. The CDR3 spans 14 residues. Looked up from germline, CDR1 is SGHTA and CDR2 is FQGNSA. CDR3 in DNA: TGTGCCAGCAGCTTTCTCAGGGAAAACAATGAGCAGTTCTTC. It yields the protein CASSFLRENNEQFF.

This clonotype has only one observation. V and J are TRBV2 and TRBJ2-5; D possibly corresponds to TRBD2 (5 bases). The CDR3 totals 12 residues. Germline loops: CDR1 SNHLY, CDR2 FYNNEI. Trimming stripped 8 bases from V and 2 bases from J, with 9 bases between. CDR3 nucleotides: TGTGCCAGCGTTGAGGGTCAAGAGACCCAGTACTTC. Translation: CASVEGQETQYF.

V gene TRBV12-3 or TRBV12-4 combines with J gene TRBJ2-7; D is possibly TRBD2 (5 bases). V was shortened by 7 bases and J by 3 bases, with 16 bases between the two germline ends. The CDR3 totals 14 residues. CDR3 protein: CASTPGVTGYEQYF. As DNA, the CDR3 is TGTGCCAGCACCCCCGGGGTGACGGGCTACGAGCAGTACTTC.

This clonotype was observed a handful of times. This sequence joins TRBV29-1 and TRBJ2-2; 8 nucleotides line up with TRBD1. The CDR3 extends over 13 amino acids. In germline, CDR1 is SQVTM, CDR2 ANQGSEA. Germline trimming cut 1 base from V and 5 bases from J; bases unmatched to any gene: 0. CDR3 bases: TGCAGCGTTGAAGGACAGGGGACCGGGGAGCTGTTTTTT. This sequence encodes CSVEGQGTGELFF.

The rearrangement uses TRBV7-9 and TRBJ1-1; D not certain. This CDR3 contains 14 residues. V lost 3 bases, J lost 0 bases, and 8 bases lay in between. Germline CDR1 is SEHNR and CDR2 is FQNEAQ (reference sequence). The CDR3 is CASSLNGMNTEAFF. CDR3 DNA sequence: TGTGCCAGCAGCTTGAACGGCATGAACACTGAAGCTTTCTTT.

This rearrangement joins TRBV20-1 to TRBJ2-1; 9 nucleotides align to TRBD2. The CDR3 loop spans 19 amino acids. Germline assignment: CDR1 DFQATT and CDR2 SNEGSKA (reference sequence). The ends lost 3 bases at V and 3 bases at J; junction bases unmatched: 18. The DNA for the CDR3 is TGCAGTGCTAGTCTCCTAGCGGGATCCCCCAACGAGTTCTACAATGAGCAGTTCTTC. This sequence encodes CSASLLAGSPNEFYNEQFF.

Worth noting for this clonotype: An end of the junction does not agree with germline; a read error may underlie this. The CDR3 DNA follows: TGCAGTGCCCCCGTAGGACTAGCGAGGAGCTCTGGGGCCAACGTCCCGACTTTC. This translates into CSAPVGLARSSGANVPTF. The chain employs TRBV20-1 and TRBJ2-6; 9 bases fit TRBD2. This CDR3 is built from 18 residues. Germline V gene sequence: CDR1 DFQATT, CDR2 SNEGSKA (reference sequence).

This clonotype appeared a few times. The chain uses TRBV29-1 and TRBJ2-4, with a possible D match to TRBD1 (6 bases). V was trimmed by 6 bases and J by 1 base, leaving 13 bases between them. Per the germline V gene, CDR1 is SQVTM and CDR2 is ANQGSEA. This CDR3 has 14 residues. CDR3 amino acids: CSVQGWGAKNIQYF. CDR3 bases: TGCAGCGTCCAGGGGTGGGGGGCCAAAAACATTCAGTACTTC.

The rearrangement uses TRBV12-3 or TRBV12-4 and TRBJ1-2; TRBD1 matches at 7 bases. CDR3 length: 14 amino acids. Trimming removed 4 bases from V and 1 base from J; junction bases left unmatched: 3. CDR3 in amino acids: CASSSGTDNYGYTF. The CDR3 nucleotides read TGTGCCAGCAGTTCCGGGACAGATAACTATGGCTACACCTTC.

The DNA for the CDR3 is TGTGCCAGCAGTTTATTAAGAGCGGGGGGATATTTGTACTTC. Protein: CASSLLRAGGYLYF. This chain uses TRBV27 with TRBJ2-7; the match to TRBD2 covers 9 bases. V lost 1 base to trimming and J lost 12 bases; unmatched junction nucleotides: 10. This CDR3 is built from 14 residues. The germline CDR1 and CDR2 sequences are MNHEY and SMNVEV (reference sequence).

The CDR3 nucleotides read TGTGCCAGCAGTTACGCGGGACAGGGGAATTCACCCCTCCACTTT. Its translation is CASSYAGQGNSPLHF. This sequence joins TRBV6-6 and TRBJ1-6; 10 positions agree with TRBD1. Germline values: CDR1 MNHNY, CDR2 SVGAGI (reference sequence). This CDR3 spans 15 amino acids. Trimming took 2 bases from V and 7 from J; bases not matched to a gene: 2.

The chain carries TRBV9 and TRBJ2-1; D ambiguous. Germline CDR1 SGDLS, CDR2 YYNGEE. Trimming removed 0 bases at V and 3 bases at J, with 10 bases between. The CDR3 is 15 residues long. The CDR3 loop is CASSVVGNLYNEQFF. Written as DNA, the CDR3 is TGTGCCAGCAGCGTAGTAGGGAACCTCTACAATGAGCAGTTCTTC.

The chain links TRBV7-9 to TRBJ2-6, with D maybe TRBD1 (5 bases). The CDR3 covers 15 residues. Germline loops: CDR1 SEHNR, CDR2 FQNEAQ (reference sequence). With 6 bases removed from V and 1 base from J, the gap between germline ends came to 10 bases. CDR3 sequence reads: CASSKTESGANVLTF. CDR3 sequence (DNA): TGTGCCAGCAGTAAGACAGAGTCTGGGGCCAACGTCCTGACTTTC.

This clonotype was seen a handful of times. V usage is TRBV5-1 and J usage is TRBJ2-1; 8 positions match TRBD2. Germline V CDR1 and CDR2: SGHRS, YFSETQ. The CDR3 covers 14 residues. V was pared by 10 bases and J by 5 bases, with 11 bases of the junction left unmatched. The CDR3, as DNA: TGCGCCTCGATGAGCGGGAGAGGTGACAATGAGCAGTTCTTC. It specifies CASMSGRGDNEQFF. Together with reference TRBV5-1 and TRBJ2-1, the CDR3 gives the full variable domain: KAGVTQTPRYLIKTRGQQVTLSCSPISGHRSVSWYQQTPGQGLQFLFEYFSETQRNKGNFPGRFSGRQFSNSRSEMNVSTLELGDSALYLCASMSGRGDNEQFFGPGTRLTVL.

This clonotype was observed a few times. CDR3 sequence reads: CASSTAGQGPVTEAFF. CDR3 sequence (DNA): TGTGCCAGCAGTACCGCGGGACAGGGGCCCGTCACTGAAGCTTTCTTT. This rearrangement joins TRBV6-6 to TRBJ1-1, with 10 bases identical to TRBD1. This CDR3 contains 16 residues. V was clipped by 5 bases and J by 4 bases; unmatched bases: 10. From germline, CDR1 is MNHNY and CDR2 SVGAGI (reference sequence).

V is TRBV10-3 and J is TRBJ2-4; 9 bases fit TRBD1. The closer fit of TRBJ2-7 to the DNA end suggests the J call may be wrong. Germline lookup yields CDR1 ENHRY and CDR2 SYGVKD. The CDR3 totals 13 residues. The CDR3 here is CAISAGQGREQYF. In DNA, the CDR3 is TGTGCCATCAGTGCCGGACAGGGGCGCGAGCAGTACTTC.

The chain couples TRBV2 to TRBJ2-1; 16 positions match TRBD2. The CDR3 covers 17 residues. Germline V gene lookup returns CDR1 SNHLY and CDR2 FYNNEI. Losses at the gene ends were 10 bases for V and 4 bases for J; bases not matched to a gene: 10. The CDR3 spells CAMLGLAGGEAYNEQFF. CDR3 nucleotides: TGTGCCATGCTGGGACTAGCGGGAGGGGAAGCTTACAATGAGCAGTTCTTC.

This clonotype was seen a handful of times. The gene calls are TRBV11-2 and TRBJ2-2; 9 bases are a match to TRBD2. Germline values: CDR1 SGHAT, CDR2 FQNNGV. CDR3 length: 20 residues. Trimming removed 2 bases from V and 0 bases from J; junction bases left unmatched: 13. The chain's CDR3 is CASSLRDWGLAVSNTGELFF. The DNA for the CDR3 is TGTGCCAGCAGCTTACGGGACTGGGGACTAGCTGTATCGAACACCGGGGAGCTGTTTTTT.

The chain combines TRBV5-1 with TRBJ2-3; TRBD2 matches at 10 bases. The trim removed 4 bases at V and 3 bases at J, leaving 8 bases unmatched. CDR1 and CDR2 (germline): SGHRS, YFSETQ. The CDR3 consists of 16 residues. CDR3 in DNA: TGCGCCAGCAGCCGCCAAGCGGGAGGGGTGACAGATACGCAGTATTTT. Its translation: CASSRQAGGVTDTQYF.

This clonotype was detected a few times. The chain has TRBV29-1 and TRBJ1-2; 9 nucleotides agree with TRBD1. The CDR3 has 14 amino acids. With V trimmed by 6 bases and J by 4 bases, 9 bases remained unmatched. Germline loops: CDR1 SQVTM, CDR2 ANQGSEA. The CDR3 region is CSVGGQGAFYGYTF. CDR3 DNA sequence: TGCAGCGTCGGGGGACAGGGCGCGTTCTATGGCTACACCTTC.

Regarding this clonotype: One end of the junction does not line up with germline, which may come from a read error. V usage is TRBV5-6 and J usage is TRBJ2-1; no firm D call. Germline V gene sequence: CDR1 SGHDT, CDR2 YYEEEE. CDR3 length: 16 residues. As DNA, the CDR3 is TGTGCCAGCAGCTTGGACAGATTTAGCTCCTACAATGAGCAGGTCTTC. Its protein is CASSLDRFSSYNEQVF.

This chain joins TRBV7-2 and TRBJ2-1; 8 positions agree with TRBD2. The CDR3 length is 15 residues. Germline values: CDR1 SGHTA, CDR2 FQGNSA. The trim removed 1 base at V and 9 bases at J, leaving 8 bases unmatched. Written as DNA, the CDR3 is TGTGCCAGCAGCTTAGAAGCCGGGAGGGCGGGTGAGCAGTTCTTC. Protein product: CASSLEAGRAGEQFF.